Listed here are 23 T cell receptor beta chains from one sample, sequenced in a study of blood T cell repertoires in COVID-19. Profiled with immunoSEQ multiplex PCR; TCRdb holds only in-frame clones, not every one. This table holds a few hundred thousand clones, 84% found once. Sequencing was carried out using peripheral blood. The receptors originated from a woman aged 35 to 49 who had recovered from COVID-19.

The V gene is TRBV5-8, the J gene TRBJ1-5, with a possible D match to TRBD1 (5 bases). V was cut by 4 bases and J by 0 bases, with 14 bases left in between. CDR3 length equals 16 residues. CDR1 and CDR2 from the germline V gene are SGHTS and YDEGEE. The DNA of the CDR3 is TGTGCCAGCAGCCAGGGATCCTGGGGTAGCAATCAGCCCCAGCATTTT. Protein: CASSQGSWGSNQPQHF. The whole variable domain, remainder taken from reference TRBV5-8 and TRBJ1-5, is EAGVTQSPTHLIKTRGQQATLRCSPISGHTSVYWYQQALGLGLQFLLWYDEGEERNRGNFPPRFSGRQFPNYSSELNVNALELEDSALYLCASSQGSWGSNQPQHFGDGTRLSIL.

The chain combines TRBV15 with TRBJ2-7; weak D call: TRBD1 (5 bases). V was shortened by 7 bases and J by 5 bases, with 18 bases between the two germline ends. The CDR3 contains 14 residues. Per the germline V gene, CDR1 is LNHNV and CDR2 is YYDKDF (reference sequence). CDR3 DNA sequence: TGTGCCACCAAAAGGGAACAGGCGTACCACGAGCAGTACTTC. Protein product: CATKREQAYHEQYF.

The V and J genes are TRBV30 and TRBJ2-3; D not certain. The germline V gene has CDR1 GTSNPN and CDR2 SVGIG (reference sequence). This CDR3 has 13 amino acids. V was pared by 0 bases and J by 4 bases, with 8 bases between. The DNA for the CDR3 is TGTGCCTGGAGTGTACGGTCGGCAGATACGCAGTATTTT. Amino acid sequence: CAWSVRSADTQYF.

The chain recombines TRBV28 with TRBJ2-2; 10 bases are shared with TRBD1. Looked up from germline, CDR1 is MDHEN and CDR2 is SYDVKM. V shed 2 bases and J 6 bases; nucleotides not matched to a gene: 3. The length of the CDR3 is 15 residues. The CDR3 region has the DNA TGTGCCAGCAGTTTAGAGACAGGGGGCTCCGGGGAGCTGTTTTTT. Encoded protein: CASSLETGGSGELFF.

This chain links TRBV18 with TRBJ1-1, with 7 bases matching TRBD1. The CDR3 has 16 residues. V dropped 5 bases and J dropped 7; count of bases not matched to a gene: 16. CDR1 and CDR2 (germline): KGHSH, LQKENI. CDR3 nucleotide sequence: TGTGCCAGCTCAAGCAGACAGGGATCACCCTCTAATGAAGCTTTCTTT. Protein sequence: CASSSRQGSPSNEAFF.

The rearrangement links TRBV5-5 to TRBJ2-5; 7 bases agree with TRBD2. V gave up 0 bases and J gave up 4 bases; unmatched junction bases: 6. The CDR3 totals 15 residues. Germline V gene sequence: CDR1 SGHKS, CDR2 YYEKEE (reference sequence). This CDR3 reads CASSLGPGEGETQYF. The DNA for the CDR3 is TGTGCCAGCAGCTTGGGTCCCGGGGAGGGAGAGACCCAGTACTTC.

The chain couples TRBV4-1 to TRBJ2-7, with D maybe TRBD1 (6 bases). CDR3 size: 15 residues. Trimming pared 4 bases from V and 7 bases from J, leaving 20 bases between. Germline V gene lookup returns CDR1 MGHRA and CDR2 YSYEKL. As DNA, the CDR3 is TGCGCCAGCAGCCCAAACCAGGGGATGAAGGGGGAGCAGTACTTC. It translates to CASSPNQGMKGEQYF.

This chain uses TRBV9 with TRBJ1-2; no definite D call. Per the germline V gene, CDR1 is SGDLS and CDR2 is YYNGEE. V lost 7 bases to trimming and J lost 4 bases, with 14 bases between them. The CDR3 is 13 amino acids. The CDR3 here is CASCCGEGYGYTF. CDR3 DNA sequence: TGTGCCAGCTGCTGTGGTGAGGGCTATGGCTACACCTTC.

The chain couples TRBV4-1 to TRBJ1-1; D gene ambiguous. V was clipped by 0 bases and J by 3 bases, with 14 bases between them. The CDR3 has 16 amino acids. Germline loops: CDR1 MGHRA, CDR2 YSYEKL. DNA for the CDR3: TGCGCCAGCAGCCAAGAGGTCCGGAACAGCTACACTGAAGCTTTCTTT. This sequence encodes CASSQEVRNSYTEAFF.

This rearrangement joins TRBV2 to TRBJ2-7, with TRBD2 matching 7 bases. The germline gives CDR1 SNHLY, CDR2 FYNNEI. The CDR3 is made up of 13 amino acids. Trimming took 10 bases from V and 3 from J; bases not matched to a gene: 9. This CDR3 reads CANKRDEVYEQYF. For the CDR3, the DNA is TGTGCCAACAAGCGGGACGAAGTCTACGAGCAGTACTTC.

The rearrangement uses TRBV9 and TRBJ1-1, with D uncertain. Germline V gene data show CDR1 as SGDLS and CDR2 as YYNGEE. Trimming cost V 0 bases and J 1 base, with 10 bases left between them. The CDR3 consists of 15 residues. CDR3 DNA: TGTGCCAGCAGCGTAGATCAGTCTCCGAACACTGAAGCTTTCTTT. Encoded protein: CASSVDQSPNTEAFF. Full variable domain (missing parts from reference TRBV9 and TRBJ1-1): DSGVTQTPKHLITATGQRVTLRCSPRSGDLSVYWYQQSLDQGLQFLIQYYNGEERAKGNILERFSAQQFPDLHSELNLSSLELGDSALYFCASSVDQSPNTEAFFGQGTRLTVV.

Only a few counts were recorded for this clone. The chain carries TRBV4-1 and TRBJ1-1; TRBD1 is a possible D gene (5 bases). CDR3 size: 16 residues. Germline V gene lookup returns CDR1 MGHRA and CDR2 YSYEKL. Trimming took 0 bases from V and 4 from J, leaving 15 bases between them. The CDR3 here is CASSQEIITGGTEAFF. The CDR3 nucleotides are TGCGCCAGCAGCCAAGAGATTATCACGGGGGGCACTGAAGCTTTCTTT.

V gene TRBV5-6 combines with J gene TRBJ2-1, with D tentatively TRBD1 (6 bases). V was trimmed by 2 bases and J by 8 bases, leaving 23 bases between them. CDR1 and CDR2 from the germline V gene are SGHDT and YYEEEE. The CDR3 is made up of 17 amino acids. CDR3: CASSFSGRRAGADEQFF. The CDR3 DNA sequence: TGTGCCAGCAGCTTCTCAGGTCGCCGGGCAGGGGCTGATGAGCAGTTCTTC.

This clone came up a few times. V and J are TRBV6-6 and TRBJ2-7; possible D gene TRBD1, 9 bases. Trimming removed 6 bases from V and 6 bases from J, with 21 bases in between. The CDR3 is 15 amino acids. Germline V gene sequence: CDR1 MNHNY, CDR2 SVGAGI (reference sequence). The CDR3 coding sequence is TGTGCCAGCAGATCCGGGAGGGACAGGGCAAGCGAGCAGTACTTC. Its translation: CASRSGRDRASEQYF.

With regard to this clone: This sample includes further DNA sequences coding for the same CDR3. This chain joins TRBV6-5 and TRBJ1-5; D possibly corresponds to TRBD1 (5 bases). Trimming shortened V by 0 bases and J by 3 bases, and 9 bases separated the two germline ends. CDR1 is MNHEY, CDR2 SVGAGI, per germline. The CDR3 extends over 15 amino acids. CDR3 in DNA: TGTGCCAGCAGTTACTCTCGGGGGTCCAATCAGCCCCAGCATTTT. Encoded protein: CASSYSRGSNQPQHF.

The chain couples TRBV24-1 to TRBJ1-4; D is ambiguous. This CDR3 is 12 amino acids long. The germline V gene encodes CDR1 KGHDR and CDR2 SFDVKD. Trimming stripped 3 bases from V and 4 bases from J, with 2 bases between. CDR3 DNA sequence: TGTGCCACCAGTGATCTTAATGAAAAACTGTTTTTT. Its translation is CATSDLNEKLFF.

The gene calls are TRBV7-9 and TRBJ2-5; D perhaps matches TRBD2 (6 bases). Germline V gene lookup returns CDR1 SEHNR and CDR2 FQNEAQ (reference sequence). The germline V and J ends were trimmed by 3 bases and 5 bases, with 13 bases remaining between them. The CDR3 extends over 14 amino acids. The CDR3 nucleotides are TGTGCCAGCAGCTTTGTTCGGGGGTTGGAGACCCAGTACTTC. This encodes CASSFVRGLETQYF.

The V call is TRBV7-9, the J call TRBJ1-6; 10 bases fit TRBD1. V dropped 4 bases and J dropped 10; count of bases not matched to a gene: 7. The CDR3 has 15 amino acids. Per the germline V gene, CDR1 is SEHNR and CDR2 is FQNEAQ (reference sequence). Here the CDR3 reads CASSSGQGVWSPLHF. The CDR3 DNA reads TGTGCCAGCAGCTCCGGACAGGGGGTCTGGTCACCCCTCCACTTT.

This clone was counted once. This rearrangement joins TRBV27 to TRBJ1-5; 7 bases map to TRBD1. Per the germline V gene, CDR1 is MNHEY and CDR2 is SMNVEV (reference sequence). The CDR3 loop spans 15 amino acids. V shed 5 bases and J 3 bases; nucleotides not matched to a gene: 7. The CDR3 loop reads CASSITGDNNQPQHF. In DNA form, the CDR3 reads TGTGCCAGCAGTATCACAGGGGATAACAATCAGCCCCAGCATTTT.

This clone was found once. The rearrangement links TRBV7-9 to TRBJ1-2, with a possible D match to TRBD1 (6 bases). The V and J ends lost 2 bases and 9 bases respectively, with 13 bases between them. The CDR3 is 13 amino acids. Germline V lookup: CDR1 SEHNR, CDR2 FQNEAQ (reference sequence). The CDR3 sequence is CASSLRGGERYTF. CDR3 in DNA: TGTGCCAGCAGCTTACGAGGGGGTGAGCGCTACACCTTC.

This sequence joins TRBV25-1 and TRBJ2-1; no reliable D call. Per the germline V gene, CDR1 is MGHDK and CDR2 is SYGVNS. With 3 bases removed from V and 0 bases from J, the gap between germline ends came to 6 bases. The length of the CDR3 is 14 residues. CDR3 in DNA: TGTGCCAGCAGTGACGTTCGCTCCTACAATGAGCAGTTCTTC. Translation gives CASSDVRSYNEQFF.

This clone was picked up a small number of times. The chain carries TRBV5-1 and TRBJ1-3; D not certain. With 3 bases removed from V and 3 bases from J, the gap between germline ends came to 13 bases. CDR1 is SGHRS and CDR2 is YFSETQ in the germline V gene. The CDR3 sequence is 15 residues long. CDR3 DNA: TGCGCCAGCAGCTCCACGGCCTCGGGTGGAAACACCATATATTTT. As protein: CASSSTASGGNTIYF. The whole variable domain, filled in from reference TRBV5-1 and TRBJ1-3, reads KAGVTQTPRYLIKTRGQQVTLSCSPISGHRSVSWYQQTPGQGLQFLFEYFSETQRNKGNFPGRFSGRQFSNSRSEMNVSTLELGDSALYLCASSSTASGGNTIYFGEGSWLTVV.

The chain employs TRBV29-1 and TRBJ2-7; D not resolved. Trimming cost V 3 bases and J 0 bases, with 12 bases left between them. The V gene's germline CDR1 is SQVTM and CDR2 ANQGSEA. This CDR3 contains 14 residues. This CDR3 reads CSVEDPWSSYEQYF. The CDR3 bases are TGCAGCGTTGAGGATCCGTGGAGCTCCTACGAGCAGTACTTC.